One sample yielded the 29 T cell receptor beta chains listed below, sequenced in a study of T-cell memory formation after mild COVID-19. One entry per CDR3 protein, called by TCRdb with MiXCR from the 5' RACE reads. Here the sample spans 250,000 to 350,000 distinct CDR3 sequences, less than 20% being singletons. Sequences were obtained from PBMCs or a T cell subset sorted from them (not recorded which). These receptors originate from a man between 18 and 29 years old who had mild COVID-19 (a few samples of this study predate the infection). Cell type and time point are not known.

This clonotype appeared a few times. The chain combines TRBV20-1 with TRBJ2-7; 9 positions match TRBD2. Trimming removed 5 bases from V and 6 bases from J; junction bases left unmatched: 8. The CDR3 totals 13 residues. Germline loops: CDR1 DFQATT, CDR2 SNEGSKA (reference sequence). In nucleotides, the CDR3 is TGCAGTGCTCGCGGACTAGCGATGGGCGAGCAGTACTTC. Translation gives CSARGLAMGEQYF.

This clonotype was recorded a few times. V gene TRBV9 combines with J gene TRBJ2-2; D possibly uses TRBD1 or TRBD2 (5 bases each). This CDR3 spans 16 amino acids. The V gene's germline CDR1 is SGDLS and CDR2 YYNGEE. The V gene lost 0 bases and the J gene lost 3 bases, with 12 bases spanning the gap. CDR3: CASSVGAGAYTGELFF. The CDR3 nucleotides read TGTGCCAGCAGCGTAGGGGCCGGGGCCTACACCGGGGAGCTGTTTTTT. Full variable domain (rest looked up from reference TRBV9 and TRBJ2-2): DSGVTQTPKHLITATGQRVTLRCSPRSGDLSVYWYQQSLDQGLQFLIQYYNGEERAKGNILERFSAQQFPDLHSELNLSSLELGDSALYFCASSVGAGAYTGELFFGEGSRLTVL.

The CDR3 spells CASSLAFAEGGSPLHF. The CDR3 DNA is TGTGCCAGCAGTTTAGCATTCGCGGAGGGAGGCTCACCCCTCCACTTT. The V gene is TRBV28, the J gene TRBJ1-6, with D uncertain. The CDR3 contains 16 residues. V lost 2 bases to trimming and J lost 10 bases, with 18 bases between them. Germline V gene data show CDR1 as MDHEN and CDR2 as SYDVKM.

The genes are TRBV7-2 and TRBJ2-5, with D maybe TRBD2 (7 bases). Trimming removed 5 bases at V and 5 bases at J, with 12 bases between. The V gene's germline CDR1 is SGHTA and CDR2 FQGNSA. CDR3 length: 13 residues. CDR3 DNA: TGTGCCAGCAGCCGGGGGGCTCTTGAGACCCAGTACTTC. Translation gives CASSRGALETQYF.

This clonotype occurred a few times. The CDR3 DNA is TGTGCCAGCAGTTACCCCGGAGACACTAACGTCTACGAGCAGTACTTC. This translates into CASSYPGDTNVYEQYF. The chain links TRBV6-6 to TRBJ2-7; D ambiguous. Looked up from germline, CDR1 is MNHNY and CDR2 is SVGAGI (reference sequence). V was trimmed by 2 bases and J by 3 bases, leaving 17 bases between them. There are 16 residues in the CDR3.

This clonotype was counted many times. The chain employs TRBV12-3 or TRBV12-4 and TRBJ1-5; D is perhaps TRBD1 (5 bases). This CDR3 comprises 14 residues. Trimming shortened V by 5 bases and J by 7 bases, and 15 bases separated the two germline ends. CDR3 residues: CASSGQNLGQPQHF. DNA of the CDR3: TGTGCCAGCAGTGGACAAAACCTCGGACAGCCCCAGCATTTT.

This clonotype appeared many times. The chain's CDR3 is CASSLAEYYEQYF. CDR3 bases: TGTGCCAGCAGCTTAGCGGAGTACTACGAGCAGTACTTC. This chain connects TRBV7-9 to TRBJ2-7, with D unclear. This CDR3 contains 13 residues. V lost 0 bases and J 3 bases, leaving 6 bases between the germline ends. Per germline, CDR1 SEHNR and CDR2 FQNEAQ (reference sequence).

A few counts support this clonotype. V and J are TRBV7-3 and TRBJ2-2; tentatively, D is TRBD1 (5 bases). CDR1 is SGHTA and CDR2 is FQGTGA in the germline V gene. This CDR3 region has 17 residues. Trimming removed 4 bases from V and 2 bases from J, with 17 bases in between. Here the CDR3 reads CASSYETWTPNTGELFF. As DNA, the CDR3 is TGTGCCAGCAGCTACGAGACATGGACACCTAACACCGGGGAGCTGTTTTTT.

J is TRBJ1-5 and V is TRBV5-6; D is possibly TRBD1 (6 bases). Germline V gene data show CDR1 as SGHDT and CDR2 as YYEEEE. CDR3 length: 14 amino acids. Trimming pared 1 base from V and 5 bases from J, leaving 10 bases between. This CDR3 reads CASSLWGGHQPQHF. CDR3 in DNA: TGTGCCAGCAGCTTGTGGGGGGGGCATCAGCCCCAGCATTTT.

The V gene is TRBV7-2, the J gene TRBJ1-4; 7 nucleotides match TRBD1. V lost 7 bases, J lost 8 bases, and 10 bases stayed unmatched. This CDR3 comprises 14 residues. The germline CDR1 and CDR2 sequences are SGHTA and FQGNSA. CDR3 bases: TGTGCCAGCATCCCCACAGGGGTGATCGAAAAACTGTTTTTT. Amino acids: CASIPTGVIEKLFF.

There are many counts of this clonotype. The chain employs TRBV5-1 and TRBJ1-5; no firm D call. Germline V CDR1 and CDR2: SGHRS, YFSETQ. This CDR3 contains 14 residues. Trimming took 5 bases from V and 6 from J, leaving 15 bases between them. The CDR3 DNA reads TGCGCCAGCAGTCCGGAGGGAGGAAGTCAGCCCCAGCATTTT. This encodes CASSPEGGSQPQHF.

A few counts support this clonotype. The rearrangement links TRBV12-3 or TRBV12-4 to TRBJ1-1; tentative D call: TRBD1 (6 bases). This CDR3 region has 13 residues. V was cut by 6 bases and J by 7 bases, with 15 bases left in between. CDR3 DNA: TGTGCCAGCAGCCAACTGACAGGTTTTGAAGCTTTCTTT. It encodes CASSQLTGFEAFF.

V gene TRBV5-1 combines with J gene TRBJ1-6; TRBD1 aligns across 8 bases. Trimming at V came to 4 bases and at J to 8 bases, leaving 5 bases not matched to a gene. This CDR3 comprises 14 residues. CDR1 is SGHRS, CDR2 YFSETQ, per germline. The CDR3 DNA follows: TGCGCCAGCAGCATACAGGGACAGGATTCACCCCTCCACTTT. Translation: CASSIQGQDSPLHF.

This clonotype has just a few counts. The rearrangement uses TRBV7-9 and TRBJ1-2, with a tentative D call TRBD1 (5 bases). The CDR3 covers 14 residues. Germline V CDR1 and CDR2: SEHNR, FQNEAQ (reference sequence). Between the trimmed V and J ends, which lost 3 bases and 4 bases, there was a span of 12 bases. The CDR3 region is CASSFTDGTYGYTF. In DNA form, the CDR3 reads TGTGCCAGCAGCTTTACGGACGGGACCTATGGCTACACCTTC.

In this sample, this clonotype turned up many times. The DNA of the CDR3 is TGCGCCAGCAGCCAAGATCCAAGCGGGGGGGATAATGAGCAGTTCTTC. As protein: CASSQDPSGGDNEQFF. V and J are TRBV4-1 and TRBJ2-1, with 10 bases aligning to TRBD2. Germline CDR1 MGHRA, CDR2 YSYEKL. This CDR3 spans 16 amino acids. Trimming cost V 0 bases and J 7 bases; bases outside gene matches: 6.

The V gene is TRBV27, the J gene TRBJ2-1; the D is unclear. Trimming left V 3 bases short and J 10 bases short, with 16 bases between. Germline CDR1 is MNHEY and CDR2 is SMNVEV (reference sequence). The length of the CDR3 is 14 residues. CDR3 sequence (DNA): TGTGCCAGCAGTTTTCAGTCGGAAAGTAACGAGCAGTTCTTC. It translates to CASSFQSESNEQFF.

This clonotype turned up a few times. The V and J genes are TRBV4-1 and TRBJ1-5; the D gene is possibly TRBD1 (5 bases). In germline, CDR1 is MGHRA, CDR2 YSYEKL. Trimming took off 2 bases at V and 7 bases at J, with 21 bases between the two ends. The CDR3 is made up of 17 amino acids. CDR3 sequence: CASSQTGTPAKGQPQHF. CDR3 coding DNA: TGCGCCAGCAGCCAAACCGGGACGCCGGCGAAGGGGCAGCCCCAGCATTTT.

V and J are TRBV7-2 and TRBJ2-3; no firm D call. Germline CDR1 reads SGHTA; CDR2 reads FQGNSA. Trimming removed 5 bases at V and 4 bases at J, with 10 bases between. The CDR3 has 13 amino acids. Written as DNA, the CDR3 is TGTGCCAGCAGCACGCGGAACCCAGATACGCAGTATTTT. Protein sequence: CASSTRNPDTQYF. Together with reference TRBV7-2 and TRBJ2-3, the CDR3 gives the full variable domain: GAGVSQSPSNKVTEKGKDVELRCDPISGHTALYWYRQSLGQGLEFLIYFQGNSAPDKSGLPSDRFSAERTGGSVSTLTIQRTQQEDSAVYLCASSTRNPDTQYFGPGTRLTVL.

J is TRBJ2-3 and V is TRBV5-1; no firm D call. The CDR3 spans 14 residues. Trimming shortened V by 0 bases and J by 5 bases, and 10 bases separated the two germline ends. Germline V gene lookup returns CDR1 SGHRS and CDR2 YFSETQ. The CDR3 DNA follows: TGCGCCAGCAGCTTGGCCATTAGCTTAGATACGCAGTATTTT. Encoded protein: CASSLAISLDTQYF.

This clonotype appeared a few times. The chain joins TRBV6-2 or TRBV6-3 to TRBJ2-5, with a possible D match to TRBD1 (6 bases). The CDR3 runs to 17 residues. Germline CDR1 is MNHEY and CDR2 is SVGEGT. V was trimmed by 0 bases and J by 1 base, leaving 15 bases between them. The CDR3 DNA is TGTGCCAGCAGTTACTCGATGGCTTCAGGGGCCCAAGAGACCCAGTACTTC. Residues: CASSYSMASGAQETQYF.

In its sample, this clonotype was seen a few times. This chain uses TRBV25-1 with TRBJ1-2; D may be TRBD1 (5 bases). This CDR3 contains 14 residues. V lost 1 base, J lost 2 bases, and 8 bases lay in between. Germline V CDR1 and CDR2: MGHDK, SYGVNS. The DNA for the CDR3 is TGTGCCAGCAGTGAATTCGCAGGGAACTATGGCTACACCTTC. This translates into CASSEFAGNYGYTF.

This clonotype was found a few times. The chain couples TRBV7-9 to TRBJ2-2; D is unresolved. This CDR3 is 15 amino acids long. In germline, CDR1 is SEHNR, CDR2 FQNEAQ (reference sequence). V was cut by 4 bases and J by 0 bases, with 9 bases left in between. The CDR3 coding sequence is TGTGCCAGCAGCTCCCCCTCGCCGAACACCGGGGAGCTGTTTTTT. This encodes CASSSPSPNTGELFF.

Only a few counts were recorded for this clonotype. The rearrangement joins TRBV15 to TRBJ1-5; D remains ambiguous. The V and J ends lost 1 base and 7 bases respectively, with 8 bases between them. There are 13 residues in the CDR3. Germline CDR1 LNHNV, CDR2 YYDKDF (reference sequence). The CDR3 here is CATSRGTDQPQHF. The CDR3 DNA reads TGTGCCACCAGCAGAGGAACTGACCAGCCCCAGCATTTT.

This clonotype has ten or more counts. The DNA for the CDR3 is TGCAGCGTTGAAGATCAGGACAGGGTATCCTACGAGCAGTACTTC. Protein product: CSVEDQDRVSYEQYF. The chain employs TRBV29-1 and TRBJ2-7, with 8 bases aligning to TRBD1. Germline V gene data show CDR1 as SQVTM and CDR2 as ANQGSEA. With 0 bases clipped from V and 1 base from J, the junction kept 5 bases outside the gene matches. The CDR3 is 15 residues long.

The gene calls are TRBV5-1 and TRBJ1-1, with 7 bases aligning to TRBD1. J gave up 5 bases and V 0 bases, and 7 bases lay outside the gene matches. The length of the CDR3 is 15 residues. CDR1 SGHRS and CDR2 YFSETQ come from the germline V gene. In nucleotides, the CDR3 is TGCGCCAGCAGCTTGGCCGACAGGGATTCGACTGAAGCTTTCTTT. Translated: CASSLADRDSTEAFF.

This clonotype was counted between two and nine times. This chain uses TRBV20-1 with TRBJ2-7, with 8 positions matching TRBD2. The CDR3 extends over 15 amino acids. Germline loops: CDR1 DFQATT, CDR2 SNEGSKA (reference sequence). The trim removed 3 bases at V and 0 bases at J, leaving 7 bases unmatched. The CDR3 reads CSARGGGFLSYEQYV. CDR3 nucleotides: TGCAGTGCTAGGGGCGGGGGGTTTCTCTCCTACGAGCAGTACGTC.

V usage is TRBV6-2 or TRBV6-3 and J usage is TRBJ2-3; D unresolved. V was trimmed by 3 bases and J by 3 bases, leaving 4 bases between them. This CDR3 contains 12 residues. Germline V gene sequence: CDR1 MNHEY, CDR2 SVGEGT. CDR3 sequence reads: CASSYVTDTQYF. The CDR3 DNA reads as TGTGCCAGCAGTTATGTGACAGATACGCAGTATTTT.

The chain combines TRBV29-1 with TRBJ1-2; the D is unclear. The CDR3 runs to 14 residues. From germline, CDR1 is SQVTM and CDR2 ANQGSEA. V was pared by 0 bases and J by 4 bases, with 12 bases between. The CDR3 loop is CSVEDPPPFYGYTF. The CDR3 DNA follows: TGCAGCGTTGAAGACCCCCCGCCTTTCTATGGCTACACCTTC.

V usage is TRBV6-5 and J usage is TRBJ1-4; D uncertain. Trimming removed 0 bases at V and 8 bases at J, with 7 bases between. From germline, CDR1 is MNHEY and CDR2 SVGAGI. The CDR3 runs 13 residues. The CDR3 reads CASSYSSKEKLFF. In nucleotides, the CDR3 is TGTGCCAGCAGTTACTCGAGTAAGGAAAAACTGTTTTTT.